These 4 T cell receptor beta chains were sequenced from one sample in a study of T cells in tuberculosis. Method: immunoSEQ multiplex PCR; TCRdb's copy keeps in-frame clones and lacks some. The sample carries 20,000 to 25,000 clones, 97% recorded once. The sample comprised PBMCs. Receptors originate from a donor aged 10 to 29 with latent tuberculosis or without tuberculosis infection.

V usage is TRBV15 and J usage is TRBJ1-1; D gene ambiguous. Germline V gene sequence: CDR1 LNHNV, CDR2 YYDKDF (reference sequence). The CDR3 spans 18 residues. V lost 1 base and J 0 bases, leaving 18 bases between the germline ends. The CDR3 region is CATSRGIIGTELNTEAFF. Written as DNA, the CDR3 is TGTGCCACCAGCAGAGGAATTATCGGAACAGAATTGAACACTGAAGCTTTCTTT.

The chain joins TRBV9 to TRBJ2-6; 7 nucleotides align to TRBD2. The CDR3 runs to 20 residues. The germline V gene has CDR1 SGDLS and CDR2 YYNGEE. V was pared by 0 bases and J by 0 bases, with 12 bases of the junction left unmatched. For the CDR3, the DNA is TGTGCCAGCAGCGTAGCCCTAGGCGGGGACTACTTCTCTGGGGCCAACGTCCTGACTTTC. Residues: CASSVALGGDYFSGANVLTF. The variable domain in full, completed from reference TRBV9 and TRBJ2-6, reads DSGVTQTPKHLITATGQRVTLRCSPRSGDLSVYWYQQSLDQGLQFLIQYYNGEERAKGNILERFSAQQFPDLHSELNLSSLELGDSALYFCASSVALGGDYFSGANVLTFGAGSRLTVL.

The chain links TRBV2 to TRBJ1-4; 7 nucleotides agree with TRBD1. Germline CDR1 and CDR2: SNHLY and FYNNEI. This CDR3 is 16 amino acids long. Unmatched junction bases numbered 14, after V lost 6 bases and J lost 7 bases. CDR3 DNA: TGTGCCAGCAGGGATATCCCGGGACAGAGAGGTGAAAAACTGTTTTTT. Translated, it gives CASRDIPGQRGEKLFF.

The chain carries TRBV7-9 and TRBJ2-7; TRBD1 aligns across 10 bases. Trimming cost V 1 base and J 3 bases; bases outside gene matches: 12. Looked up from germline, CDR1 is SEHNR and CDR2 is FQNEAQ (reference sequence). The CDR3 is 18 amino acids. CDR3: CASSLGAPPTGGDYEQYF. The CDR3 DNA reads TGTGCCAGCAGCTTAGGGGCCCCTCCGACAGGGGGCGACTACGAGCAGTACTTC.